A selection of T cell receptor beta chains follows, all from one sample in a study of shared clonotypes between healthy human individuals. This table comes from immunoSEQ multiplex PCR, and its TCRdb copy is limited to in-frame clones, with some not included. The data hold some 500,000 clones, with 95% to 97% observed a single time. Sequenced sample: naive CD4+ T cells sorted from blood. The origin of the receptors is a woman aged 25 to 39 in good health. Both conserved end residues are part of each CDR3. A D gene is named only where the DNA matches it firmly. For some rows the clone size is stated as once, few or many, or as a class when expanded; others skip it.

j_call v_call clone_size d_call cdr3_aa cdr3_nt
TRBJ2-7 TRBV7-9 - - CASSLAEGLPYEQYF TGTGCCAGCAGCTTAGCCGAGGGGCTGCCCTACGAGCAGTACTTC
TRBJ1-1 TRBV7-2 - - CASSLVGDTEAFF TGTGCCAGCAGCTTAGTGGGGGACACTGAAGCTTTCTTT
TRBJ1-1 TRBV4-1 - - CASRDIPRGGGTEAFF TGCGCCAGCAGAGACATCCCCAGGGGCGGGGGCACTGAAGCTTTCTTT
TRBJ2-7 TRBV5-1 - - CASSRETGAYEQYF TGCGCCAGCAGCCGGGAGACAGGTGCCTACGAGCAGTACTTC
TRBJ2-5 TRBV2 - TRBD2 CASTSGRETQYF TGTGCCAGCACTAGCGGGAGAGAGACCCAGTACTTC
TRBJ2-3 TRBV6-4 - - CASSDSISGLDTQYF TGTGCCAGCAGTGACTCGATTTCGGGGCTAGATACGCAGTATTTT
TRBJ2-7 TRBV27 - - CASSPLGRSDYEQYF TGTGCCAGCAGTCCACTGGGACGCTCAGATTACGAGCAGTACTTC
TRBJ1-5 TRBV10-3 few - CATSLEASNQPQHF TGTGCCACCTCCCTAGAGGCAAGCAATCAGCCCCAGCATTTT
TRBJ2-7 TRBV9 - - CASSVGGVRGSYEQYF TGTGCCAGCAGCGTAGGAGGAGTGCGGGGCTCCTACGAGCAGTACTTC
TRBJ2-1 TRBV7-8 - TRBD2 CASSWGLARSSYNEQFF TGTGCCAGCAGCTGGGGACTAGCGCGGAGCTCCTACAATGAGCAGTTCTTC
TRBJ2-7 TRBV7-2 - - CASSPNGRSYEQYF TGTGCCAGCAGCCCCAACGGCCGTTCCTACGAGCAGTACTTC
TRBJ2-7 TRBV28 - - CASSLGGTYEQYF TGTGCCAGCAGTTTGGGCGGGACCTACGAGCAGTACTTC
TRBJ1-3 TRBV2 - - CASSLDHNLSGNTIYF TGTGCCAGCAGCCTGGACCACAACCTCTCTGGAAACACCATATATTTT
TRBJ2-1 TRBV7-2 - - CASSPRHGTGNEQFF TGTGCCAGCAGCCCCAGACACGGAACGGGGAATGAGCAGTTCTTC
TRBJ2-5 TRBV15 - - CATSRDLGAQETQYF TGTGCCACCAGCAGAGATCTGGGGGCCCAAGAGACCCAGTACTTC
TRBJ1-1 TRBV19 - - CASSPGTEAFF TGTGCCAGTAGCCCGGGCACTGAAGCTTTCTTT